This T cell receptor beta chain was sequenced in a study of blood T cell repertoires in COVID-19. As for the study in general: Sites across the United States, Italy and Spain contributed samples from acute and convalescent COVID-19. T cells, B-cell-depleted T cells, or PBMCs provided the cDNA or gDNA that served as material.

Per the original methods: Estimation of nucleated cell counts relied on the amplification of reference gene primers. Sequencing was performed with immunoSEQ multiplex PCR; in TCRdb, only in-frame clones are kept and a portion is missing. V and J calls and clone size come straight from that table; D and trimming were deduced from the DNA. The repertoire holds around 220,000 clones, with more than 85% as singletons. CDR1 and CDR2 from the germline V gene are KGHSH and LQKENI. Trimming left V 3 bases short and J 0 bases short, with 12 bases between. The CDR3 is 17 amino acids. This clonotype was obtained from a man aged 35 to 55 with active or convalescent COVID-19. This chain links TRBV18 with TRBJ2-6; TRBD1 is a possible D gene (5 bases). The source material was peripheral blood. The CDR3 DNA reads as TGTGCCAGCTCACCGCCCCAGGGATCCTCTGGGGCCAACGTCCTGACTTTC. The encoded protein is CASSPPQGSSGANVLTF.